The 18 T cell receptor beta chains below all came from one sample that was sequenced in a study of lymphopenia after photon versus proton radiotherapy. Sequencing used immunoSEQ multiplex PCR; TCRdb keeps in-frame clones, though not all of them. The sample records 150,000 to 200,000 clones, around nine tenths being singletons. Here the sequenced sample was peripheral blood, taken from a patient treated with photon-based radiotherapy. All receptors come from a man in his fifties or sixties with gastric cancer.

This chain links TRBV10-3 with TRBJ2-2; D is perhaps TRBD1 (5 bases). The CDR3 loop spans 17 amino acids. Germline values: CDR1 ENHRY, CDR2 SYGVKD. Deletions cut 4 bases from V and 3 bases from J, with 18 bases between. The CDR3 sequence is CAISGIKGVKYTGELFF. DNA for the CDR3: TGTGCCATCAGTGGAATAAAAGGGGTGAAGTACACCGGGGAGCTGTTTTTT.

J is TRBJ1-2 and V is TRBV7-9; 7 bases map to TRBD1. The V segment lost 5 bases and the J segment 8 bases; nucleotides outside the gene matches: 14. The CDR3 totals 15 residues. Germline V gene data show CDR1 as SEHNR and CDR2 as FQNEAQ (reference sequence). The CDR3 DNA follows: TGTGCCAGCAGCCCCGGAAGGGGGCGATTGGGAGGCTACACCTTC. Amino acid sequence: CASSPGRGRLGGYTF. The entire variable domain, with the rest obtained from reference TRBV7-9 and TRBJ1-2, is as follows: DTGVSQNPRHKITKRGQNVTFRCDPISEHNRLYWYRQTLGQGPEFLTYFQNEAQLEKSRLLSDRFSAERPKGSFSTLEIQRTEQGDSAMYLCASSPGRGRLGGYTFGSGTRLTVV.

This rearrangement joins TRBV19 to TRBJ2-2, with D unresolved. Trimming took off 8 bases at V and 7 bases at J, with 14 bases between the two ends. Germline CDR1 LNHDA, CDR2 SQIVND (reference sequence). The CDR3 has 13 residues. The CDR3 region is CASSNEVRGELFF. The CDR3 DNA reads TGTGCCAGTTCGAATGAGGTGCGCGGGGAGCTGTTTTTT.

The chain joins TRBV15 to TRBJ2-6, with no clear D. Trimming took 0 bases from V and 0 from J, leaving 3 bases between them. The CDR3 is 15 amino acids. Germline values: CDR1 LNHNV, CDR2 YYDKDF (reference sequence). The chain's CDR3 is CATSRENSGANVLTF. For the CDR3, the DNA is TGTGCCACCAGCAGAGAGAACTCTGGGGCCAACGTCCTGACTTTC.

The V and J genes are TRBV12-5 and TRBJ1-4; 7 bases fit TRBD1. The germline gives CDR1 LGHNT, CDR2 FRNRAP. The CDR3 loop spans 14 amino acids. Trimming cost V 6 bases and J 3 bases; bases outside gene matches: 4. CDR3 protein: CASGPDRANEKLFF. The CDR3 DNA reads as TGTGCTAGTGGGCCCGACAGGGCTAATGAAAAACTGTTTTTT.

This clone was counted between two and nine times. V usage is TRBV2 and J usage is TRBJ2-7, with 10 bases lining up with TRBD1. Germline V gene data show CDR1 as SNHLY and CDR2 as FYNNEI. The trim removed 5 bases at V and 0 bases at J, leaving 1 base unmatched. This CDR3 has 14 residues. In DNA form, the CDR3 reads TGTGCCAGCAGTCGGACAGGGGGCTCCTACGAGCAGTACTTC. Protein product: CASSRTGGSYEQYF.

This sequence joins TRBV10-3 and TRBJ2-7; TRBD1 matches at 11 bases. Trimming at V came to 4 bases and at J to 6 bases, leaving 5 bases not matched to a gene. The CDR3 runs to 14 residues. CDR1 is ENHRY, CDR2 SYGVKD, per germline. CDR3 sequence: CAISGGQGAIEQYF. The CDR3, as DNA: TGTGCCATCAGTGGCGGACAGGGGGCGATCGAGCAGTACTTC.

The genes are TRBV7-2 and TRBJ1-3; 7 bases map to TRBD1. Unmatched junction bases numbered 7, after V lost 5 bases and J lost 0 bases. CDR1 and CDR2 from the germline V gene are SGHTA and FQGNSA. This CDR3 region has 16 residues. The DNA for the CDR3 is TGTGCCAGCAGCCCACGGACAGGAAGCTCTGGAAACACCATATATTTT. It translates to CASSPRTGSSGNTIYF.

The chain combines TRBV18 with TRBJ2-1; D unclear. V was shortened by 4 bases and J by 0 bases, with 10 bases between the two germline ends. The germline gives CDR1 KGHSH, CDR2 LQKENI. The CDR3 has 15 amino acids. The DNA of the CDR3 is TGTGCCAGCTCACAAAGCGTTAGCTCCTACAATGAGCAGTTCTTC. It yields the protein CASSQSVSSYNEQFF.

This sequence joins TRBV29-1 and TRBJ2-7; 14 nucleotides line up with TRBD2. This CDR3 is built from 13 residues. The V gene end was trimmed by 6 bases and the J gene end by 3 bases; junction bases not matched to a gene: 1. Germline V gene lookup returns CDR1 SQVTM and CDR2 ANQGSEA. CDR3: CSVGTSGGYEQYF. CDR3 coding DNA: TGCAGCGTCGGGACTAGCGGGGGCTACGAGCAGTACTTC.

This rearrangement joins TRBV2 to TRBJ1-1; D ambiguous. The ends were cut back, 2 bases at V and 1 base at J, with 5 bases in the middle. In germline, CDR1 is SNHLY, CDR2 FYNNEI. The CDR3 loop spans 13 amino acids. CDR3 DNA sequence: TGTGCCAGCAGTGAAAAGCCGAACACTGAAGCTTTCTTT. Translation gives CASSEKPNTEAFF.

The CDR3 DNA reads as TGTGCCTGGAGTAGGACTAGCGGCACAGATACGCAGTATTTT. Protein sequence: CAWSRTSGTDTQYF. This chain links TRBV30 with TRBJ2-3; 9 bases map to TRBD2. J lost 1 base, V lost 2 bases, and 1 base had no gene match. The CDR3 has 14 residues. Germline-derived CDR1 and CDR2 are GTSNPN and SVGIG (reference sequence).

This clone was counted a few times. V gene TRBV27 combines with J gene TRBJ1-2; maybe TRBD1 (6 bases). The length of the CDR3 is 13 residues. Germline CDR1 is MNHEY and CDR2 is SMNVEV (reference sequence). V was cut by 4 bases and J by 8 bases, with 14 bases left in between. The CDR3 spells CASSSTGLGGYTF. The CDR3 DNA sequence: TGTGCCAGCAGTTCCACAGGGCTGGGAGGCTACACCTTC.

The rearrangement links TRBV30 to TRBJ2-3, with 7 bases aligning to TRBD1. Germline-derived CDR1 and CDR2 are GTSNPN and SVGIG (reference sequence). After removal of 3 bases from V and 3 bases from J, the junction contained 6 bases not matched to a gene. The CDR3 consists of 14 residues. This CDR3 is CAWRDRISTDTQYF. CDR3 in DNA: TGTGCCTGGAGGGACAGGATAAGTACAGATACGCAGTATTTT.

This clone was observed a single time. The rearrangement uses TRBV5-4 and TRBJ1-4; maybe TRBD1 (5 bases). This CDR3 is built from 13 residues. Germline values: CDR1 SGHNT, CDR2 YYREEE (reference sequence). V dropped 4 bases and J dropped 8 bases, with 12 bases sitting between them. In DNA, the CDR3 is TGTGCCAGCAGCGTAGGGGTGAGAGAAAAACTGTTTTTT. Its translation is CASSVGVREKLFF.

The chain joins TRBV6-5 to TRBJ2-2, with TRBD2 matching 9 bases. CDR1 is MNHEY, CDR2 SVGAGI, per germline. V was pared by 4 bases and J by 0 bases, with 3 bases of the junction left unmatched. This CDR3 comprises 16 residues. CDR3 DNA: TGTGCCAGCAGTTTGGCGGGAGGGACGAACACCGGGGAGCTGTTTTTT. Amino acids: CASSLAGGTNTGELFF.

This clone came up once. The chain employs TRBV6-5 and TRBJ1-4, with TRBD1 matching 8 bases. Unmatched junction bases numbered 5, after V lost 0 bases and J lost 8 bases. CDR3 length: 15 residues. Germline V gives CDR1 MNHEY, CDR2 SVGAGI. The CDR3 nucleotides read TGTGCCAGCAGTTACTCGACAGGGGAGCGCGAAAAACTGTTTTTT. It is translated as CASSYSTGEREKLFF.

V is TRBV4-1 and J is TRBJ2-7; D is uncertain. Trimming took off 4 bases at V and 6 bases at J, with 13 bases between the two ends. The CDR3 length is 13 residues. CDR1 is MGHRA, CDR2 YSYEKL, per germline. CDR3 in DNA: TGCGCCAGCAGCCTCCTCTCCGGAAGCGAGCAGTACTTC. Amino acids: CASSLLSGSEQYF.